This entry lists 14 T cell receptor beta chains sequenced from one sample in a study of blood T cell repertoires in COVID-19 (dated by TCRdb to 2020 to 2022). The protocol used for the library was the immunoSEQ multiplex PCR assay. Imported from immuneACCESS, the table was reduced by TCRdb to in-frame sequences with V and J called. These copies leave out some clones; in studies compared against another copy, an unresolved V gene accounts for under half, and the cause of the remainder is not known. A total of about 250,000 clones appear in this sample, about nine tenths of them only once. Jointly, the top ten make up 2.5% to 3% of the sample. The sample consisted of PBMCs or T cells enriched from blood (not recorded which). Receptors were obtained from a woman between 25 and 40 years old with acute COVID-19.

The V gene is TRBV6-5, the J gene TRBJ2-7, with TRBD2 matching over 7 bases. This CDR3 comprises 15 residues. V dropped 0 bases and J dropped 2; count of bases not matched to a gene: 4. The V gene's germline CDR1 is MNHEY and CDR2 SVGAGI. DNA of the CDR3: TGTGCCAGCAGTTACTCCTCGGGAGGAGCCTACGAGCAGTACTTC. As protein: CASSYSSGGAYEQYF.

The rearrangement links TRBV29-1 to TRBJ1-1, with D possibly being TRBD1 (5 bases). The CDR3 is 13 amino acids. V shed 7 bases and J shed 0 bases, with 12 bases lying between them. Germline CDR1 is SQVTM and CDR2 is ANQGSEA. The CDR3, as DNA: TGCAGCGCGAGCACAGGTATGAACACTGAAGCTTTCTTT. Translating it yields CSASTGMNTEAFF.

This clone turned up a few times. This chain links TRBV30 with TRBJ2-7; 11 bases align to TRBD1. Germline assignment: CDR1 GTSNPN and CDR2 SVGIG (reference sequence). This CDR3 comprises 13 residues. Germline trimming cut 7 bases from V and 3 bases from J; bases unmatched to any gene: 5. For the CDR3, the DNA is TGTGCCTCGCGGACAGGGGGCGTCTACGAGCAGTACTTC. Translation gives CASRTGGVYEQYF. The entire variable domain, with the rest obtained from reference TRBV30 and TRBJ2-7, is as follows: SQTIHQWPATLVQPVGSPLSLECTVEGTSNPNLYWYRQAAGRGLQLLFYSVGIGQISSEVPQNLSASRPQDRQFILSSKKLLLSDSGFYLCASRTGGVYEQYFGPGTRLTVT.

V is TRBV5-1 and J is TRBJ1-4; D gene unclear. The V end was cut by 2 bases, the J end by 3 bases, with 8 bases between. The germline gives CDR1 SGHRS, CDR2 YFSETQ. This CDR3 is built from 14 residues. CDR3 loop: CASSFSHPNEKLFF. The CDR3 nucleotides are TGCGCCAGCAGCTTTTCCCATCCTAATGAAAAACTGTTTTTT. The complete variable domain, with remaining parts taken from reference TRBV5-1 and TRBJ1-4, reads KAGVTQTPRYLIKTRGQQVTLSCSPISGHRSVSWYQQTPGQGLQFLFEYFSETQRNKGNFPGRFSGRQFSNSRSEMNVSTLELGDSALYLCASSFSHPNEKLFFGSGTQLSVL.

The V call is TRBV3-1 (or the pseudogene TRBV3-2), the J call TRBJ1-6; 8 bases are shared with TRBD1. Germline CDR1 reads LGHDT; CDR2 reads YNNKEL (reference sequence). The CDR3 has 15 amino acids. V shed 6 bases, J shed 8 bases, and the junction held 9 bases outside the gene matches. CDR3 in amino acids: CASSHRQGRHSPLHF. The DNA for the CDR3 is TGTGCCAGCAGTCACAGACAGGGGAGGCATTCACCCCTCCACTTT.

V and J are TRBV24-1 and TRBJ1-2; maybe TRBD1 (6 bases). Germline V gives CDR1 KGHDR, CDR2 SFDVKD. This CDR3 has 14 residues. The ends were cut back, 4 bases at V and 4 bases at J, with 12 bases in the middle. In DNA, the CDR3 is TGTGCCACCAGTGACAACAGGGTTTCCTATGGCTACACCTTC. This gives the protein CATSDNRVSYGYTF.

The rearrangement links TRBV5-6 to TRBJ1-4, with D uncertain. Trimming left V 4 bases short and J 2 bases short, with 15 bases between. Germline V CDR1 and CDR2: SGHDT, YYEEEE. The CDR3 is made up of 16 amino acids. The CDR3 here is CASSLLVQATNEKLFF. In DNA form, the CDR3 reads TGTGCCAGCAGCCTGCTGGTGCAGGCCACTAATGAAAAACTGTTTTTT. Based on the CDR3 plus reference TRBV5-6 and TRBJ1-4, the full variable domain is DAGVTQSPTHLIKTRGQQVTLRCSPKSGHDTVSWYQQALGQGPQFIFQYYEEEERQRGNFPDRFSGHQFPNYSSELNVNALLLGDSALYLCASSLLVQATNEKLFFGSGTQLSVL.

The rearrangement joins TRBV4-3 to TRBJ1-2; possible D gene TRBD1, 5 bases. The V gene's germline CDR1 is LGHNA and CDR2 YSLEER. V dropped 0 bases and J dropped 4 bases, with 21 bases sitting between them. The CDR3 runs 18 residues. The CDR3 sequence: CASSQDNPRVDTVYGYTF. The CDR3 DNA follows: TGCGCCAGCAGCCAAGATAACCCAAGAGTGGACACAGTCTATGGCTACACCTTC.

This rearrangement joins TRBV10-3 to TRBJ2-3, with 8 bases identical to TRBD2. CDR1 ENHRY and CDR2 SYGVKD come from the germline V gene. V shed 3 bases and J 6 bases; nucleotides not matched to a gene: 11. The CDR3 consists of 16 residues. This CDR3 is CAISDPKAGAADTQYF. CDR3 DNA: TGTGCCATCAGTGACCCTAAAGCGGGGGCCGCCGATACGCAGTATTTT.

The chain couples TRBV5-4 to TRBJ1-2; 7 bases align to TRBD1. Unmatched junction bases numbered 7, after V lost 2 bases and J lost 6 bases. This CDR3 spans 14 amino acids. Germline V gives CDR1 SGHNT, CDR2 YYREEE (reference sequence). The CDR3 loop reads CASSFHLTGNGYTF. The CDR3 DNA follows: TGTGCCAGCAGCTTCCACTTGACAGGGAATGGCTACACCTTC.

This rearrangement joins TRBV2 to TRBJ2-1; a weak D match, TRBD2 (6 bases). Germline CDR1 SNHLY, CDR2 FYNNEI. CDR3 length equals 16 residues. The ends were cut back, 7 bases at V and 8 bases at J, with 24 bases in the middle. CDR3: CASIPKGGDPPHEQFF. Here the CDR3 DNA reads TGTGCCAGCATTCCCAAGGGCGGGGACCCTCCGCATGAGCAGTTCTTC.

The chain employs TRBV27 and TRBJ1-2; 7 nucleotides align to TRBD1. The CDR3 runs 15 residues. J gave up 2 bases and V 1 base, and 4 bases lay outside the gene matches. CDR1 is MNHEY, CDR2 SMNVEV, per germline (reference sequence). CDR3 residues: CASSLWGQRNYGYTF. The CDR3 DNA follows: TGTGCCAGCAGTTTATGGGGACAGAGAAACTATGGCTACACCTTC.

This clone was seen more than once but under ten times. DNA of the CDR3: TGCGCCAGCAGCTTGGCCCCGGGACAGGGGATGGATTCACCCCTCCACTTT. Translating gives CASSLAPGQGMDSPLHF. The chain has TRBV5-1 and TRBJ1-6; TRBD1 agrees at 10 bases. This CDR3 is 17 amino acids long. V trimming: 0 bases; J trimming: 8 bases; junction bases outside the gene matches: 8. Germline CDR1 is SGHRS and CDR2 is YFSETQ.

The V call is TRBV27, the J call TRBJ1-4; 7 positions agree with TRBD1. Unmatched junction bases numbered 16, after V lost 4 bases and J lost 8 bases. The germline V gene has CDR1 MNHEY and CDR2 SMNVEV (reference sequence). The CDR3 loop spans 17 amino acids. The CDR3 sequence: CASSSKSPGQLAEKLFF. The DNA for the CDR3 is TGTGCCAGCAGTTCGAAATCCCCGGGACAGCTTGCGGAAAAACTGTTTTTT. Based on the CDR3 plus reference TRBV27 and TRBJ1-4, the full variable domain is EAQVTQNPRYLITVTGKKLTVTCSQNMNHEYMSWYRQDPGLGLRQIYYSMNVEVTDKGDVPEGYKVSRKEKRNFPLILESPSPNQTSLYFCASSSKSPGQLAEKLFFGSGTQLSVL.